This TCR beta chain was identified during a study of cytomegalovirus exposure and HLA in healthy donors. Notes on the study in general: Presence/absence analysis assumed near-uniform sequencing depth across donors. Judged likely to be a sequencing artifact was a cluster of highly shared sequence variants.

With regard to this clone: No antigen is known for it.

Donors in the study were healthy people who gave bone marrow. The V and J ends lost 5 bases and 0 bases, in that order; junction bases with no gene match: 9. In germline, CDR1 is SGHTA, CDR2 FQGNSA. The CDR3 runs 18 residues. Researchers ran the PCR with 60 Vbeta and 13 Jbeta primers. TCRdb's copy holds only in-frame clones and misses some; the assay was immunoSEQ multiplex PCR. Counted here are under 200,000 clones, about three quarters occurring once; the ten biggest clones make up about 2.6%. This receptor was identified in a woman aged 40 to 49 in good health and CMV-seropositive. Sequenced sample: PBMCs. The rearrangement joins TRBV7-2 to TRBJ2-3; 12 nucleotides line up with TRBD2. DNA for the CDR3: TGTGCCAGCAGCCCCCCCGGGCTAGCGGGAGGGAGCACAGATACGCAGTATTTT. Translated, it gives CASSPPGLAGGSTDTQYF.